This passage covers 7 T cell receptor beta chains from one sample sequenced in a study of OX40 agonist ivuxolimab in advanced cancers. Sequenced by immunoSEQ multiplex PCR; TCRdb stores in-frame clones only, minus some. Of fewer than 100,000 clones in the sample, about 91% were seen once. Sequencing used CD4+ or CD8+ T cells sorted from blood, obtained in a trial of the OX40 agonist ivuxolimab. These receptors were obtained from an adult with an advanced solid tumor such as melanoma, head and neck, liver or kidney cancer.

This clone was counted once. The rearrangement links TRBV10-1 to TRBJ2-3; TRBD2 might be the D (6 bases). V lost 6 bases and J lost 0, with 13 bases in between. There are 15 residues in the CDR3. Germline loops: CDR1 WNHNN, CDR2 SYGVQD (reference sequence). CDR3 nucleotides: TGCGCCAGCAGCAATGGACTACACAGCACAGATACGCAGTATTTT. Its translation is CASSNGLHSTDTQYF.

As for this clone: Germline and junction disagree at one end, which may indicate a read error. This chain links TRBV19 with TRBJ2-3; D remains unclear. The CDR3 contains 13 residues. Germline V lookup: CDR1 LNHDA, CDR2 SQIVND (reference sequence). The CDR3 sequence: CASTIVGFATQYF. CDR3 DNA: TGTGCCAGTACTATAGTGGGGTTCGCTACGCAGTATTTT.

The chain joins TRBV2 to TRBJ1-2; tentatively, D is TRBD1 (5 bases). Deletions cut 6 bases from V and 7 bases from J, with 12 bases between. The CDR3 extends over 12 amino acids. CDR1 is SNHLY and CDR2 is FYNNEI in the germline V gene. CDR3 region: CASRLGGVGYTF. DNA of the CDR3: TGTGCCAGCAGATTGGGGGGGGTTGGCTACACCTTC.

V and J are TRBV18 and TRBJ2-1, with 11 bases matching TRBD1. CDR1 is KGHSH, CDR2 LQKENI, per germline. The CDR3 sequence is 17 residues long. V lost 2 bases, J lost 2 bases, and 5 bases stayed unmatched. CDR3 amino acids: CASSPNGGQGAYNEQFF. The CDR3 DNA reads as TGTGCCAGCTCACCAAACGGGGGACAGGGGGCCTACAATGAGCAGTTCTTC.

The chain recombines TRBV4-1 with TRBJ2-1; 7 bases match TRBD2. The junction had 0 bases not matched to a gene; V was cut back by 1 base and J by 0 bases. The CDR3 covers 15 residues. Germline V lookup: CDR1 MGHRA, CDR2 YSYEKL. The chain's CDR3 is CASSQGGGSYNEQFF. In nucleotides, the CDR3 is TGCGCCAGCAGCCAAGGGGGGGGCTCCTACAATGAGCAGTTCTTC.

The V call is TRBV5-4, the J call TRBJ1-2, with D uncertain. Between the trimmed V and J ends, which lost 5 bases and 2 bases, there was a span of 13 bases. CDR3 length: 14 amino acids. Looked up from germline, CDR1 is SGHNT and CDR2 is YYREEE (reference sequence). The CDR3 region has the DNA TGTGCCAGCAGTACGGGTGGCCGAAACTATGGCTACACCTTC. Its protein is CASSTGGRNYGYTF.

This sequence joins TRBV19 and TRBJ1-2, with 7 bases fitting TRBD1. CDR1 and CDR2 from the germline V gene are LNHDA and SQIVND (reference sequence). The CDR3 runs to 15 residues. Germline trimming cut 6 bases from V and 3 bases from J; bases unmatched to any gene: 10. CDR3 nucleotides: TGTGCCAGTAGGACGACCGGGACAGAAGACTATGGCTACACCTTC. Its protein product is CASRTTGTEDYGYTF.